The T cell receptor (beta chain) described here comes from a study of human T cells and chemical hapten exposure. On the study more broadly: From small differences in pooled library volume came most of the variation in per-sample TCR yields.

The time point here: patch test 2, 6 weeks after DPC sensitization. Treatment: therapeutic diphenylcyclopropenone sensitization with weekly scalp DPC. V shed 1 base and J shed 3 bases, with 7 bases lying between them. The CDR3 runs 14 residues. Germline V CDR1 and CDR2: KGHSH, LQKENI. Each CDR3 protein gets one entry after TCRdb re-called the RACE reads with MiXCR. The data contain roughly 120,000 distinct CDR3 sequences, about a tenth of them singletons. The specimen was whole blood, collected in connection with sensitization to the hapten diphenylcyclopropenone (DPC). This chain links TRBV18 with TRBJ1-5; no reliable D call. The clonotype originates from a woman in her thirties or forties with alopecia areata. Some clones in this sample may be carry-over from other donors' samples. The CDR3 DNA sequence: TGTGCCAGCTCACCACGACGGGCCAATCAGCCCCAGCATTTT. As protein: CASSPRRANQPQHF.